Below, 13 T cell receptor beta chains from the same sample are listed, as sequenced in a study of blood T cells in healthy people across ages. Through a sample-barcoded 5' primer and a J-beta primer mix, a second PCR was run for about 7 to 12 cycles. TCRdb reprocessed the 5' RACE reads via MiXCR and lists one record per CDR3 protein. The sample consists of 850,000 to 1,100,000 distinct CDR3 sequences, roughly two fifths of them appearing once. The sample comprised blood. Source of these receptors: a man aged 18 to 30 in good health.

This clonotype has at least ten counts. V gene TRBV12-3 or TRBV12-4 combines with J gene TRBJ2-7; 9 bases match TRBD1. The CDR3 is 14 amino acids. V gave up 4 bases and J gave up 2 bases; unmatched junction bases: 3. The CDR3 protein is CASSYGTGTYEQYF. DNA for the CDR3: TGTGCCAGCAGTTATGGGACAGGGACCTACGAGCAGTACTTC.

This clonotype was observed a few times. DNA for the CDR3: TGTGCCAGCAGCTCGGGGACTAGCGGGTTAGACTACGAGCAGTACTTC. It codes for CASSSGTSGLDYEQYF. The chain recombines TRBV13 with TRBJ2-7, with 12 bases lining up with TRBD2. Trimming at V came to 4 bases and at J to 3 bases, leaving 7 bases not matched to a gene. Germline V gives CDR1 PRHDT, CDR2 FYEKMQ (reference sequence). The CDR3 spans 16 residues.

This CDR3 reads CASSQGRAVTEAFF. The CDR3 DNA reads as TGTGCCAGCAGCCAAGGCAGGGCGGTCACTGAAGCTTTCTTT. The chain combines TRBV3-1 with TRBJ1-1; a possible D gene is TRBD1 (5 bases). The germline V gene has CDR1 LGHDT and CDR2 YNNKEL (reference sequence). The CDR3 length is 14 residues. V was shortened by 1 base and J by 4 bases, with 10 bases between the two germline ends.

This clonotype showed up just a few times. The chain recombines TRBV5-6 with TRBJ1-2; 8 nucleotides match TRBD1. From germline, CDR1 is SGHDT and CDR2 YYEEEE. The CDR3 contains 15 residues. Germline trimming cut 4 bases from V and 4 bases from J; bases unmatched to any gene: 9. The CDR3 loop is CASSAPTGDLYGYTF. For the CDR3, the DNA is TGTGCCAGCAGCGCCCCGACAGGGGACCTCTATGGCTACACCTTC.

The rearrangement links TRBV5-1 to TRBJ2-6; 9 bases align to TRBD1. Trimming at V came to 4 bases and at J to 0 bases, leaving 11 bases not matched to a gene. The germline V gene has CDR1 SGHRS and CDR2 YFSETQ. The CDR3 is 19 amino acids. The CDR3 nucleotides read TGCGCCAGCAGCCCGGGGACAGGGTTCTCGAGCTCTGGGGCCAACGTCCTGACTTTC. Its protein is CASSPGTGFSSSGANVLTF.

This clonotype was seen a few times. The rearrangement uses TRBV12-3 or TRBV12-4 and TRBJ1-1; 10 bases map to TRBD1. This CDR3 spans 16 amino acids. The V and J ends lost 4 bases and 4 bases, in that order; junction bases with no gene match: 9. The CDR3 DNA follows: TGTGCCAGCAGTTCCGGGACAGGGGTGATGGGCACTGAAGCTTTCTTT. This sequence encodes CASSSGTGVMGTEAFF.

About this clonotype itself: Being one base from a much bigger clone, this may be a read error. J is TRBJ2-7 and V is TRBV9, with D maybe TRBD2 (6 bases). From germline, CDR1 is SGDLS and CDR2 YYNGEE. This CDR3 has 14 amino acids. CDR3: CASSVGGLSYKQYF. CDR3 in DNA: TGTGCCAGCAGCGTGGGAGGCCTTTCCTACAAGCAGTACTTC. Based on the CDR3 plus reference TRBV9 and TRBJ2-7, the full variable domain is DSGVTQTPKHLITATGQRVTLRCSPRSGDLSVYWYQQSLDQGLQFLIQYYNGEERAKGNILERFSAQQFPDLHSELNLSSLELGDSALYFCASSVGGLSYKQYFGPGTRLTVT.

In the case of this clonotype: The junction does not match germline at one end; this may be a read error. The chain recombines TRBV28 with TRBJ1-5, with no clear D. Germline CDR1 and CDR2: MDHEN and SYDVKM. CDR3 length: 17 amino acids. The CDR3 spells CASSLYPSGRSKQPQHF. The CDR3 region has the DNA TGTGCCAGCAGTTTATATCCCTCGGGAAGAAGCAAGCAGCCCCAGCATTTT.

V is TRBV4-3 and J is TRBJ1-5; D ambiguous. With 3 bases removed from V and 3 bases from J, the gap between germline ends came to 12 bases. Germline-derived CDR1 and CDR2 are LGHNA and YSLEER. CDR3 length: 15 residues. The CDR3 region has the DNA TGCGCCAGCAGCCACGACGACACAAACAATCAGCCCCAGCATTTT. This translates into CASSHDDTNNQPQHF.

The chain joins TRBV12-3 or TRBV12-4 to TRBJ1-2, with D hard to call. This CDR3 is 13 amino acids long. V shed 8 bases and J shed 4 bases, with 14 bases lying between them. The DNA for the CDR3 is TGTGCCAGCCTGAGGTCGACAAGCTATGGCTACACCTTC. Protein sequence: CASLRSTSYGYTF.

V is TRBV3-1 and J is TRBJ1-2; TRBD1 aligns across 8 bases. Per germline, CDR1 LGHDT and CDR2 YNNKEL (reference sequence). After removal of 1 base from V and 10 bases from J, the junction contained 8 bases not matched to a gene. This CDR3 region has 14 residues. CDR3 sequence reads: CASSQGQGIVNYTF. CDR3 sequence (DNA): TGTGCCAGCAGCCAAGGACAGGGGATCGTAAACTACACCTTC.

Only one count was recorded for this clonotype. This chain uses TRBV28 with TRBJ2-3, with 12 bases fitting TRBD1. This CDR3 has 15 residues. Germline CDR1 is MDHEN and CDR2 is SYDVKM. The CDR3 loop reads CTTMKFRDRGHTQYF. CDR3 DNA: TGTACAACCATGAAATTCCGGGACAGGGGGCATACGCAGTATTTT. Full variable domain (outside the CDR3, taken from reference TRBV28 and TRBJ2-3): DVKVTQSSRYLVKRTGEKVFLECVQDMDHENMFWYRQDPGLGLRLIYFSYDVKMKEKGDIPEGYSVSREKKERFSLILESASTNQTSMYLCTTMKFRDRGHTQYFGPGTRLTVL.

The chain has TRBV7-3 and TRBJ1-1; TRBD1 is a possible D gene (5 bases). Trimming pared 5 bases from V and 5 bases from J, leaving 18 bases between. The germline V gene encodes CDR1 SGHTA and CDR2 FQGTGA. The CDR3 has 15 residues. The CDR3: CASSASGTTGTEAFF. CDR3 DNA: TGTGCCAGCAGCGCCTCCGGGACGACGGGGACTGAAGCTTTCTTT.